This TCR beta chain derives from a study of T cells expressing NK-cell markers. Study background: CD3+CD56+NKG2C+, CD3+CD56+NKG2C- and CD3+CD56-NKG2C+ T cells, once sorted, supplied the TCR beta repertoires. Study results and caveats: Dominant NKG2C+ clonotypes in roughly 6 donors made up about 1.0-7.5% of CD8+ T cells.

Worth noting for this clonotype: Its specificity is not known.

TCRdb processed the 5' RACE reads again and assigns one entry to each CDR3 protein, with no DNA. The ten top clones account for 7.3%, within a sample of more than 400,000 distinct CDR3 sequences. In germline, CDR1 is LGHNT, CDR2 FRNRAP. The CDR3 length is 14 residues. The sample was blood T cells: a sorted CD56 or NKG2C T cell subset, CD4+ or CD8+ T cells, or bulk PBMC T cells (not recorded which). This TCR was recovered from a woman between 18 and 70 years old in good health. The chain employs TRBV12-5 and TRBJ2-1; TCRdb's D call of TRBD2 is untestable without DNA. CDR3 region: CASGPLAGMDEQFF.